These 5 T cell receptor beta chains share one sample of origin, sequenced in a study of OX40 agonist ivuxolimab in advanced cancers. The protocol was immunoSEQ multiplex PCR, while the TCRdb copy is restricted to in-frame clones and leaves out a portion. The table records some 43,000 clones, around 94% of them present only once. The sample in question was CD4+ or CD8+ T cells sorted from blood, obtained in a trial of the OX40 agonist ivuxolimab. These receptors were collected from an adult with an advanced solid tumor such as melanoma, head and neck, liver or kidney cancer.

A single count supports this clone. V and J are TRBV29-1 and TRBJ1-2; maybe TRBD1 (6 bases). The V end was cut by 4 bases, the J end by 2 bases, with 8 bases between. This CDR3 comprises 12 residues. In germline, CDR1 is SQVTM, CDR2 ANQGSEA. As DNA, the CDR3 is TGCAGCGTTGTAACAGGGAACTATGGCTACACCTTC. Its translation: CSVVTGNYGYTF.

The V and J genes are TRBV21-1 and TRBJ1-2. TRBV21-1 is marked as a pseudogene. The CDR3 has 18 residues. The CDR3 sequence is CASSKAPWKDSSDYGYTF. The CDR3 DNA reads TGTGCCAGCAGCAAAGCCCCCTGGAAAGACTCGTCGGACTATGGCTACACCTTC.

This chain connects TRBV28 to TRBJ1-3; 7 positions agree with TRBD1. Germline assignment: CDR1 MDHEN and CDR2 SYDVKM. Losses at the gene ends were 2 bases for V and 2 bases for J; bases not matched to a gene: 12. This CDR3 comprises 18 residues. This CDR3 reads CASSLGPYPGTAGNTIYF. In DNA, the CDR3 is TGTGCCAGCAGTTTAGGACCTTACCCCGGGACAGCTGGAAACACCATATATTTT.

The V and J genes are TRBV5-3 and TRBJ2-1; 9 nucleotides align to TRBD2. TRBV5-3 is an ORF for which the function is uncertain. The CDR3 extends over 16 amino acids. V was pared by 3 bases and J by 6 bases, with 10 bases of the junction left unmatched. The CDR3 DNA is TGTGCCAGAAGCTGCCCTAGCGGGGAGGACGGCAATGAGCAGTTCTTC. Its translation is CARSCPSGEDGNEQFF.

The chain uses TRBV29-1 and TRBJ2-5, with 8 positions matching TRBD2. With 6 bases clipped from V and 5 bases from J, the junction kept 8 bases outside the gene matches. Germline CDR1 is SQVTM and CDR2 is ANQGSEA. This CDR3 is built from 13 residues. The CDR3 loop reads CSVGAGVGETQYF. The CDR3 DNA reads TGCAGCGTCGGAGCGGGAGTTGGGGAGACCCAGTACTTC. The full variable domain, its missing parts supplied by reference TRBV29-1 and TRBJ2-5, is SAVISQKPSRDICQRGTSLTIQCQVDSQVTMMFWYRQQPGQSLTLIATANQGSEATYESGFVIDKFPISRPNLTFSTLTVSNMSPEDSSIYLCSVGAGVGETQYFGPGTRLLVL.